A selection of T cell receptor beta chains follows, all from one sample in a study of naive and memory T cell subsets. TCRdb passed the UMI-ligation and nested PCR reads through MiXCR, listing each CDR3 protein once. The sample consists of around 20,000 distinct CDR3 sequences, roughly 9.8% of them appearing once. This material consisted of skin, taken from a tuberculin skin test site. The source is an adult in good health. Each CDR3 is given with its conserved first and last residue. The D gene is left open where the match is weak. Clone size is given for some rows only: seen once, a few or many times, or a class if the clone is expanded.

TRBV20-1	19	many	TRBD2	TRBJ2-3	TGCAGTGCTAGAGATCTACGGGTTAGCGGGGGGCCAAGCACAGATACGCAGTATTTT	CSARDLRVSGGPSTDTQYF
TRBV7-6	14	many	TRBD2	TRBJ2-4	TGTGCCAGCAGCTTAAGCGGGAGCTACGCCATTCAGTACTTC	CASSLSGSYAIQYF
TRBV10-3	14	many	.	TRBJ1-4	TGTGCCATCAACGAAGGAAAGGGCCCCGCCAAACTGTTTTTT	CAINEGKGPAKLFF
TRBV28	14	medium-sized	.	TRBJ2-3	TGTGCCAGCAGTGCCGCATCCAGACCCGATACGCAGTATTTT	CASSAASRPDTQYF
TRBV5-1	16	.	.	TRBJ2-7	TGCGCCAGCAGCTTGGGCCCAGGACAGTCCTTCTACGAGCAGTACTTC	CASSLGPGQSFYEQYF
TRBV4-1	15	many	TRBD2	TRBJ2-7	TGCGCCAGCAGCCCTAAGACTAGCGGGACCTACGAGCAGTACTTC	CASSPKTSGTYEQYF
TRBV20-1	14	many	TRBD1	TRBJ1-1	TGCAGTGGCCCGACAGGGGTAAGGGACACTGAAGCTTTCTTT	CSGPTGVRDTEAFF
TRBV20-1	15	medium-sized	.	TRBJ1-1	TGCAGTGCTAGAGATCCGCGAAGGGGGAACACTGAAGCTTTCTTT	CSARDPRRGNTEAFF
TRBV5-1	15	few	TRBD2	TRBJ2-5	TGCGCCAGCAGTCCGGGACTAGCGGGAGTAGAGACCCAGTACTTC	CASSPGLAGVETQYF
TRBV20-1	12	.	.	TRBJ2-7	TGCAGTGCTAGAGAAGGGGGGGTCGAGCAGTACTTC	CSAREGGVEQYF
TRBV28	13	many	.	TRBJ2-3	TGTGCCAGCAGTCACTCGCGGGACGAGGGGAGGTATTTT	CASSHSRDEGRYF
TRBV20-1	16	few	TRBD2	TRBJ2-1	TGCAGTGCTAATTTCAGGCGGGAGCTGCTCTACAATGAGCAGTTCTTC	CSANFRRELLYNEQFF
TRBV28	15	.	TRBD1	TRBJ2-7	TGTGCCAGCAGTTCCCGCGGACAGGGGTCCTACGAGCAGTACTTC	CASSSRGQGSYEQYF
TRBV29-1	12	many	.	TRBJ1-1	TGCAGCGTCATGGGGGCGAACACTGAAGCTTTCTTT	CSVMGANTEAFF
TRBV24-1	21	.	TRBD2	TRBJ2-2	TGTGCCACCAGTGATTTGCCCCCCGGACTAGCGGGAGTTGAACTCACCGGGGAGCTGTTTTTT	CATSDLPPGLAGVELTGELFF
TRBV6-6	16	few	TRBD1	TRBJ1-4	TGTGCCAGCAGTCTCCCGGGACAGGGGGCCAGGGAAAAACTGTTTTTT	CASSLPGQGAREKLFF
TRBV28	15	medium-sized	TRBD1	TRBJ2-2	TGTGCCAGCAGACTAGGACAGGGAGACACCGGGGAGCTGTTTTTT	CASRLGQGDTGELFF
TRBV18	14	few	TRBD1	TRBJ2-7	TGTGCCAGCTCACCCGGGACAGGGGCCTACGAGCAGTACTTC	CASSPGTGAYEQYF
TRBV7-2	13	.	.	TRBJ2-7	TGTGCCAGCCGAGATAGCGGCAGCTACGAGCAGTACTTC	CASRDSGSYEQYF
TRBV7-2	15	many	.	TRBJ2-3	TGTGCCAGCAGTTTAACAGGGGGGGTTACAGATACGCAGTATTTT	CASSLTGGVTDTQYF
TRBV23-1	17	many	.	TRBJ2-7	TGCGCCAGCAGGATGAGCATCGGGGATACGGTGTACTACGAGCAGTACTTC	CASRMSIGDTVYYEQYF
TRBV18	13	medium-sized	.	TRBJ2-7	TGTGCCAGCTCACCCGCCCAAGCCTACGAGCAGTACTTC	CASSPAQAYEQYF
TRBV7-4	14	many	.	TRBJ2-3	TGTGCCAGCAGCTGGGGGGGGCCCACAGATACGCAGTATTTT	CASSWGGPTDTQYF
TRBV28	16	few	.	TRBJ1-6	TGTGCCAGCACCCCGGTGGGGGCAGGGTGGACTTCACCCCTCCACTTT	CASTPVGAGWTSPLHF
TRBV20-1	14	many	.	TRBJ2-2	TGCAGTGCTAGTTCGGGGGCGAACACCGGGGAGCTGTTTTTT	CSASSGANTGELFF